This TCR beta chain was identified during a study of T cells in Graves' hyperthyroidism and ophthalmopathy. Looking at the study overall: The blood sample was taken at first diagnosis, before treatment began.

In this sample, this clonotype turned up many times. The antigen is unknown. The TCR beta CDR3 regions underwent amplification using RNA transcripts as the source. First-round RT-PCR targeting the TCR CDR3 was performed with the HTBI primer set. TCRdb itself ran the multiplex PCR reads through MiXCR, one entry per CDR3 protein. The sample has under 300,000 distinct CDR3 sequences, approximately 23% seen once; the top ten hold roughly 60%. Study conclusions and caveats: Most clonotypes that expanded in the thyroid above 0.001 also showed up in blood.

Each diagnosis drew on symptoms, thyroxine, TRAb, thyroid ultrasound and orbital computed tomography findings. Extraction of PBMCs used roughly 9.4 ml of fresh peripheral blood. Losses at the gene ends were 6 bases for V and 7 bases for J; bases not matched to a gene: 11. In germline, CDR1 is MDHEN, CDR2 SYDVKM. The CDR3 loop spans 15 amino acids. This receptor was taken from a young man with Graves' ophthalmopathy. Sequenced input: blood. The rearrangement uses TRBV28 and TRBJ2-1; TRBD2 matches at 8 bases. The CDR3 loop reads CASSNLAGGINEQFF. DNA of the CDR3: TGTGCCAGCAGCAACCTAGCGGGTGGGATAAATGAGCAGTTCTTC.